This is a list of T cell receptor beta chains from one sample in a study of blood T cell repertoires in COVID-19. The repertoire was sequenced with immunoSEQ multiplex PCR; TCRdb's copy has only in-frame clones and lacks some. The profile shows 250,000 to 350,000 clones, approximately 91% of them singletons. The sequenced sample consisted of peripheral blood. The receptors shown here come from a woman between 55 and 75 years old with acute or convalescent COVID-19. The CDR3 runs from the conserved cysteine through the conserved F or W. The D gene is left open where the match is weak. The size entry is marked missing in some rows and otherwise reads once, few, many or a size class.

clone size: -
D gene: TRBD2
J gene: TRBJ2-7
V gene: TRBV5-1
CDR3 DNA: TGCGCCAGCAGCTCAGGACTAGCGGGAGTAGCTTCCTACGAGCAGTACTTC
CDR3 protein: CASSSGLAGVASYEQYF

clone size: once
D gene: -
J gene: TRBJ1-3
V gene: TRBV15
CDR3 DNA: TGTGCCACCAGCAGAGATCCAGTGGCAGGGGCTCTTGGAAACACCATATATTTT
CDR3 protein: CATSRDPVAGALGNTIYF

clone size: -
D gene: TRBD1
J gene: TRBJ1-6
V gene: TRBV4-1
CDR3 DNA: TGCGCCAGCAGCCAAGGGTTTCCAGGGGGCAATTCACCCCTCCACTTT
CDR3 protein: CASSQGFPGGNSPLHF

clone size: -
D gene: TRBD2
J gene: TRBJ2-2
V gene: TRBV5-1
CDR3 DNA: TGCGCCAGCAGCCCAGATGCGGGGGGCCACACCGGGGAGCTGTTTTTT
CDR3 protein: CASSPDAGGHTGELFF

clone size: -
D gene: TRBD1
J gene: TRBJ1-5
V gene: TRBV7-2
CDR3 DNA: TGTGCCAGCAGCTCTTGGACAGGGGGCGGGCAGCCCCAGCATTTT
CDR3 protein: CASSSWTGGGQPQHF

clone size: -
D gene: -
J gene: TRBJ2-7
V gene: TRBV24-1
CDR3 DNA: TGTGCCACCAGTGATGGCTTAAACTCCTACGAGCAGTACTTC
CDR3 protein: CATSDGLNSYEQYF

clone size: -
D gene: -
J gene: TRBJ1-1
V gene: TRBV29-1
CDR3 DNA: TGCAGCGTCGCCGCCCGGGACACCGTGAACACTGAAGCTTTCTTT
CDR3 protein: CSVAARDTVNTEAFF

clone size: -
D gene: -
J gene: TRBJ2-6
V gene: TRBV5-4
CDR3 DNA: TGTGCCAGCAGCTTGATCAGTCAGAACTCTGGGGCCAACGTCCTGACTTTC
CDR3 protein: CASSLISQNSGANVLTF

clone size: -
D gene: -
J gene: TRBJ1-5
V gene: TRBV5-5
CDR3 DNA: TGTGCCAGCAGCTCCCGACAGGCTAGCAATCAGCCCCAGCATTTT
CDR3 protein: CASSSRQASNQPQHF

clone size: -
D gene: TRBD1
J gene: TRBJ2-5
V gene: TRBV19
CDR3 DNA: TGTGCCAGTAGCCCGGACAGGGGGCGGGAGACCCAGTACTTC
CDR3 protein: CASSPDRGRETQYF

clone size: -
D gene: -
J gene: TRBJ1-6
V gene: TRBV20-1
CDR3 DNA: TGCAGTGCTAGTCAACCAGGGGAGAGAGGTTCACCCCTCCACTTT
CDR3 protein: CSASQPGERGSPLHF

clone size: -
D gene: TRBD2
J gene: TRBJ2-5
V gene: TRBV5-6
CDR3 DNA: TGTGCCAGCAGCCTAGCGGGGACGTACCAAGAGACCCAGTACTTC
CDR3 protein: CASSLAGTYQETQYF

clone size: -
D gene: -
J gene: TRBJ1-2
V gene: TRBV2
CDR3 DNA: TGTGCCAGCCGGGCGACAGTGACTTATGGCTACACCTTC
CDR3 protein: CASRATVTYGYTF

clone size: -
D gene: TRBD2
J gene: TRBJ2-1
V gene: TRBV3-1/TRBV3-2
CDR3 DNA: TGTGCCAGCAGCCAGGGGACTAGCGGGGGCAATGAGCAGTTCTTC
CDR3 protein: CASSQGTSGGNEQFF

clone size: -
D gene: TRBD1
J gene: TRBJ2-5
V gene: TRBV10-3
CDR3 DNA: TGTGCCAGTTCTTTGGACAGGGGGCAGGAGACCCAGTACTTC
CDR3 protein: CASSLDRGQETQYF

clone size: -
D gene: -
J gene: TRBJ2-7
V gene: TRBV29-1
CDR3 DNA: TGCAGCGTTGTCGGGGGTTACGAGCAGTACTTC
CDR3 protein: CSVVGGYEQYF

clone size: -
D gene: -
J gene: TRBJ1-1
V gene: TRBV18
CDR3 DNA: TGTGCCAGCTCACCAGCGCTACTGAACACTGAAGCTTTCTTT
CDR3 protein: CASSPALLNTEAFF

clone size: -
D gene: TRBD1
J gene: TRBJ2-7
V gene: TRBV15
CDR3 DNA: TGTGCCACCAGCAGAATAACAGGGGGCGTCTACGAGCAGTACTTC
CDR3 protein: CATSRITGGVYEQYF

clone size: -
D gene: TRBD2
J gene: TRBJ2-7
V gene: TRBV7-2
CDR3 DNA: TGTGCCAGCAGCACCGGGAGGACTGGGGGGAGGTACGAGCAGTACTTC
CDR3 protein: CASSTGRTGGRYEQYF

clone size: -
D gene: TRBD2
J gene: TRBJ2-4
V gene: TRBV28
CDR3 DNA: TGTGCCAGCAGTTTACATAGCGGGGGGGCCAAAAACATTCAGTACTTC
CDR3 protein: CASSLHSGGAKNIQYF

clone size: -
D gene: -
J gene: TRBJ1-1
V gene: TRBV18
CDR3 DNA: TGTGCCAGCTCACCGCAGGGGAACACTGAAGCTTTCTTT
CDR3 protein: CASSPQGNTEAFF

clone size: -
D gene: -
J gene: TRBJ2-6
V gene: TRBV6-5
CDR3 DNA: TGTGCCAGCACCCCGGCTGGGGCCAACGTCCTGACTTTC
CDR3 protein: CASTPAGANVLTF

clone size: -
D gene: TRBD2
J gene: TRBJ2-3
V gene: TRBV28
CDR3 DNA: TGTGCCAGCTCGGGGGGGGATATTCGCACAGATACGCAGTATTTT
CDR3 protein: CASSGGDIRTDTQYF

clone size: -
D gene: TRBD1
J gene: TRBJ2-3
V gene: TRBV5-1
CDR3 DNA: TGCGCCAGCAGCTTGGCCTCGGGACAGGGTTTGAATACGCAGTATTTT
CDR3 protein: CASSLASGQGLNTQYF

clone size: few
D gene: TRBD1
J gene: TRBJ1-2
V gene: TRBV15
CDR3 DNA: TGTGCCACCAGCCGTACAGGGGGGCAACTACACTATGGCTACACCTTC
CDR3 protein: CATSRTGGQLHYGYTF

clone size: -
D gene: -
J gene: TRBJ2-1
V gene: TRBV19
CDR3 DNA: TGTGCCAGTAGTAGGCTAGATGGTGAGCAGTTCTTC
CDR3 protein: CASSRLDGEQFF

clone size: -
D gene: TRBD1
J gene: TRBJ1-4
V gene: TRBV28
CDR3 DNA: TGTGCCAGCAGTTCCCACCGGGACAGGGTAAACGAAAAACTGTTTTTT
CDR3 protein: CASSSHRDRVNEKLFF

clone size: -
D gene: TRBD2
J gene: TRBJ2-7
V gene: TRBV2
CDR3 DNA: TGTGCCAGCAGGGTACTAGCGGGACTCTACGAGCAGTACTTC
CDR3 protein: CASRVLAGLYEQYF

clone size: -
D gene: -
J gene: TRBJ1-2
V gene: TRBV24-1
CDR3 DNA: TGTGCCACCAGTGATTTGATGGGAGATGGCTACACCTTC
CDR3 protein: CATSDLMGDGYTF

clone size: -
D gene: TRBD1
J gene: TRBJ2-7
V gene: TRBV5-4
CDR3 DNA: TGTGCCAGCAGCCCTGGACAGGGGGCAGTTATGGAGCAGTACTTC
CDR3 protein: CASSPGQGAVMEQYF

clone size: few
D gene: -
J gene: TRBJ1-2
V gene: TRBV4-2
CDR3 DNA: TGTGCCAGCAGCCAAGATACCGCCGGGGGTAACTATGGCTACACCTTC
CDR3 protein: CASSQDTAGGNYGYTF

clone size: -
D gene: -
J gene: TRBJ1-5
V gene: TRBV28
CDR3 DNA: TGTGCCAGCAGTTTATACCAGGGAATGAGCAATCAGCCCCAGCATTTT
CDR3 protein: CASSLYQGMSNQPQHF

clone size: -
D gene: -
J gene: TRBJ2-7
V gene: TRBV3-1/TRBV3-2
CDR3 DNA: TGTGCCAGCAGCCAAGGAAGAGGGAACTACGAGCAGTACTTC
CDR3 protein: CASSQGRGNYEQYF

clone size: -
D gene: TRBD1
J gene: TRBJ1-1
V gene: TRBV18
CDR3 DNA: TGTGCCAGCTCCCCCAGTCCACAGGGGGAAGCTTTCTTT
CDR3 protein: CASSPSPQGEAFF

clone size: -
D gene: TRBD2
J gene: TRBJ2-7
V gene: TRBV4-3
CDR3 DNA: TGCGCCAGCAGCCAAGATTACGGACTAGCGTTTGAGCAGTACTTC
CDR3 protein: CASSQDYGLAFEQYF

clone size: -
D gene: -
J gene: TRBJ2-3
V gene: TRBV3-1/TRBV3-2
CDR3 DNA: TGTGCCAGCAGCGTCATGGGGGGGGCTAGCACAGATACGCAGTATTTT
CDR3 protein: CASSVMGGASTDTQYF

clone size: once
D gene: TRBD1
J gene: TRBJ2-7
V gene: TRBV2
CDR3 DNA: TGTGCCAGCAGTAGAGGGACAGGGGTTGTTGGATCGATCTTC
CDR3 protein: CASSRGTGVVGSIF

clone size: once
D gene: TRBD2
J gene: TRBJ2-7
V gene: TRBV7-9
CDR3 DNA: TGTGCCAGCAGCTTAGAAGCGGGGGCCGCCTACGAGCAGTACTTC
CDR3 protein: CASSLEAGAAYEQYF

clone size: -
D gene: -
J gene: TRBJ2-2
V gene: TRBV28
CDR3 DNA: TGTGCCAGCAGCCCGGACAGATACACCGGGGAGCTGTTTTTT
CDR3 protein: CASSPDRYTGELFF

clone size: -
D gene: -
J gene: TRBJ2-7
V gene: TRBV7-2
CDR3 DNA: TGTGCCAGCAGCTTAGTTTCAGGGGACTCCTACGAGCAGTACTTC
CDR3 protein: CASSLVSGDSYEQYF

clone size: -
D gene: -
J gene: TRBJ2-3
V gene: TRBV6-2/TRBV6-3
CDR3 DNA: TGTGCCAGCAGTCACGGGGGTACGCAGTATTTT
CDR3 protein: CASSHGGTQYF

clone size: -
D gene: TRBD1
J gene: TRBJ1-3
V gene: TRBV2
CDR3 DNA: TGTGCCAGCAGTGAGGGCCGACAGGGGGGAAACACCATATATTTT
CDR3 protein: CASSEGRQGGNTIYF

clone size: once
D gene: -
J gene: TRBJ2-1
V gene: TRBV27
CDR3 DNA: TGTGCCAGCAGTTTACTGCGCAAATACAATGAGCAGTTCTTC
CDR3 protein: CASSLLRKYNEQFF

clone size: once
D gene: TRBD1
J gene: TRBJ1-1
V gene: TRBV12-3/TRBV12-4
CDR3 DNA: TGTGCCAGCAGCCGGGGACAGGTCTGGAAAGCTTTCTTT
CDR3 protein: CASSRGQVWKAFF